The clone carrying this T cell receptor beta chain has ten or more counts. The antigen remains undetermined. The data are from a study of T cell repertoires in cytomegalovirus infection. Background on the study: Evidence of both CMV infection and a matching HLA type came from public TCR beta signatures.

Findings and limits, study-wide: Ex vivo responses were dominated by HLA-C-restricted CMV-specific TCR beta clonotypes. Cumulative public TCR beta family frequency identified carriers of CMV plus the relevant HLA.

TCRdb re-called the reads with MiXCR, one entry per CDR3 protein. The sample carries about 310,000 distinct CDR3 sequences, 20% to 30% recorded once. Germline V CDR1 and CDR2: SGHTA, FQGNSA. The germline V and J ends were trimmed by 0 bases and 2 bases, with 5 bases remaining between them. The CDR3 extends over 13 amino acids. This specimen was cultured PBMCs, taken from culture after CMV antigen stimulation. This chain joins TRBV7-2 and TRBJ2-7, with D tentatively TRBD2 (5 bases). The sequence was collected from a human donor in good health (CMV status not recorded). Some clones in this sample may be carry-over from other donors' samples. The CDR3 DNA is TGTGCCAGCAGCTTAGCGGGAGCCTACGAGCAGTACTTC. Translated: CASSLAGAYEQYF.